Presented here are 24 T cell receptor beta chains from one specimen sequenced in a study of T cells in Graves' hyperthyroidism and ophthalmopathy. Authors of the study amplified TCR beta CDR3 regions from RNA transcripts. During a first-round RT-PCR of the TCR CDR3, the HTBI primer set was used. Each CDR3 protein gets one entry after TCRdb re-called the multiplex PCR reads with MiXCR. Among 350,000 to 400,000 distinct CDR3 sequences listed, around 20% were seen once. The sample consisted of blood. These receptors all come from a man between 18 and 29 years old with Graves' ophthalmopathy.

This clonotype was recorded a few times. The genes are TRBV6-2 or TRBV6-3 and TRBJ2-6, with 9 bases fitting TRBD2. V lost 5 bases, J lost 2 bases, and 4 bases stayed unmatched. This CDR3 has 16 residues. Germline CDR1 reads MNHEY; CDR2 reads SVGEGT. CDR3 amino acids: CASSQGLAAGANVLTF. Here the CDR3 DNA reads TGTGCCAGCAGTCAGGGACTAGCAGCTGGGGCCAACGTCCTGACTTTC.

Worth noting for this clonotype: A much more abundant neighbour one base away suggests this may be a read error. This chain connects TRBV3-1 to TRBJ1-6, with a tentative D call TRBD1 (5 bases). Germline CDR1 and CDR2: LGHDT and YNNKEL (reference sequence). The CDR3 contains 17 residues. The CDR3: CAGSQRQGSSLSAPLHF. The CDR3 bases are TGTGCCGGCAGCCAACGGCAGGGAAGCTCCTTGTCCGCACCCCTCCACTTT.

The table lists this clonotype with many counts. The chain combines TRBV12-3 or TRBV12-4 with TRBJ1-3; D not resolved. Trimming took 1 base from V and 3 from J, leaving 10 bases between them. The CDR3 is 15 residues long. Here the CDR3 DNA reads TGTGCCAGCAGTTTAGAACCCGGGATTGGAAACACCATATATTTT. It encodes CASSLEPGIGNTIYF.

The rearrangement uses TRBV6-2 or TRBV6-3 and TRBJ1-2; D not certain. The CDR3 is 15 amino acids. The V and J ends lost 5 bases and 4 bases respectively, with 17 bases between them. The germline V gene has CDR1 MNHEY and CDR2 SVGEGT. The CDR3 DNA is TGTGCCAGCAGTGAGTCGGCGGTATTTGGCTATGGCTACACCTTC. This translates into CASSESAVFGYGYTF.

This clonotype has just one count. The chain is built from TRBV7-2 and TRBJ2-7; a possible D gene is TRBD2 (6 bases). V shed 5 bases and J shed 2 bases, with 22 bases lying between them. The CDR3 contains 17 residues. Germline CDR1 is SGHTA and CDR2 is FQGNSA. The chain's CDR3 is CASSRGVVEISPYEQYF. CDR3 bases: TGTGCCAGCAGCCGCGGGGTAGTAGAAATATCTCCCTACGAGCAGTACTTC. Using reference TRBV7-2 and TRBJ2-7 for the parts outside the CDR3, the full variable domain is GAGVSQSPSNKVTEKGKDVELRCDPISGHTALYWYRQSLGQGLEFLIYFQGNSAPDKSGLPSDRFSAERTGGSVSTLTIQRTQQEDSAVYLCASSRGVVEISPYEQYFGPGTRLTVT.

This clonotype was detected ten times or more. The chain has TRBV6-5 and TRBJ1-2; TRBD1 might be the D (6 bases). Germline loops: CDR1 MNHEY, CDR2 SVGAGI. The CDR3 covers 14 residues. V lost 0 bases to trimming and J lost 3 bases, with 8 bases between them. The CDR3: CASSYSPGDYGYTF. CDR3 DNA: TGTGCCAGCAGTTACTCGCCAGGGGACTATGGCTACACCTTC.

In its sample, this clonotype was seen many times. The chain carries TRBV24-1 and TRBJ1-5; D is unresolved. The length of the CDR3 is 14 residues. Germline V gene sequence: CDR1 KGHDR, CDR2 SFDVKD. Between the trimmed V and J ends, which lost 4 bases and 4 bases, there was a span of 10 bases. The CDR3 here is CATSDGSSNQPQHF. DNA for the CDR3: TGTGCCACCAGTGACGGAAGTTCGAATCAGCCCCAGCATTTT.

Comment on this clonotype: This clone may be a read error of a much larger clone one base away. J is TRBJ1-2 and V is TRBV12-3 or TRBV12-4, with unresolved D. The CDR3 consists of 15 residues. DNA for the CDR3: TGTGCCACCAGTGATTCTCGGGAACCCACCTATGGCTACACCTTC. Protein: CATSDSREPTYGYTF.

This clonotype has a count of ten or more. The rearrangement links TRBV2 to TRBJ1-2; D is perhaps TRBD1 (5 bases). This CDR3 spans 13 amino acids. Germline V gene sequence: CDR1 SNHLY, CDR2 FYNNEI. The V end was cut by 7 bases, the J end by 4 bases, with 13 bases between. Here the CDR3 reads CASTRGQGYGYTF. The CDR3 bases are TGTGCCAGCACCCGAGGGCAGGGCTATGGCTACACCTTC.

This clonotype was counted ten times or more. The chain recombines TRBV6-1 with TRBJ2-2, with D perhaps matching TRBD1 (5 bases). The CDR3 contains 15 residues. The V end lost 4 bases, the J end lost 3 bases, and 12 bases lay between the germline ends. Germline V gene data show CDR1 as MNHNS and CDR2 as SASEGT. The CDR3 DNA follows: TGTGCCAGCAGTGCTGGTGGGGCGCACACCGGGGAGCTGTTTTTT. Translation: CASSAGGAHTGELFF.

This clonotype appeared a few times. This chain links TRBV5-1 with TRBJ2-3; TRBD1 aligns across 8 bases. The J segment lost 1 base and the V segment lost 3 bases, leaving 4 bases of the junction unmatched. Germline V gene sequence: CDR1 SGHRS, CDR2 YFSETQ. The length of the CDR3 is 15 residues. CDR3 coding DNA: TGCGCCAGCAGCTGGGGACAGGCGGGCACAGATACGCAGTATTTT. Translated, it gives CASSWGQAGTDTQYF.

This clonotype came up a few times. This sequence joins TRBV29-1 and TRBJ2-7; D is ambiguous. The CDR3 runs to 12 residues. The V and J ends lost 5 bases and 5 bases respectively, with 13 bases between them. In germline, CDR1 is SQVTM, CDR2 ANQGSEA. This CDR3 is CSVLGIRNEQYF. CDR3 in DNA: TGCAGCGTTCTAGGGATCCGAAACGAGCAGTACTTC.

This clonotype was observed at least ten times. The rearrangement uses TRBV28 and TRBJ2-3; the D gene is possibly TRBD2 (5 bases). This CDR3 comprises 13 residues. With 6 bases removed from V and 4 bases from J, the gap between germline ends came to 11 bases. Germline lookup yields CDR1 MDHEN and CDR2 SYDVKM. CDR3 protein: CASRLHGADTQYF. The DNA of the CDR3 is TGTGCCAGCAGACTCCACGGGGCAGATACGCAGTATTTT.

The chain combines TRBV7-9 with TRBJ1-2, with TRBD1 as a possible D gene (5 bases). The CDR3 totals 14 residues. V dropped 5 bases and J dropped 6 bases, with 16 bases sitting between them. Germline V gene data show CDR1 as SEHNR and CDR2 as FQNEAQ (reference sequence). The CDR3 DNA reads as TGTGCCAGCAGCCCCCTCTTCCGGGGGGATGGCTACACCTTC. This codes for CASSPLFRGDGYTF.

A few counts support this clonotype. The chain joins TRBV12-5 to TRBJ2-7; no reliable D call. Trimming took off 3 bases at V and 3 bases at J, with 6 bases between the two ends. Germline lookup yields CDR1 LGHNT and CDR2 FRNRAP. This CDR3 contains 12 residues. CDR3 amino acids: CASGFKDYEQYF. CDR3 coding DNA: TGTGCTAGTGGTTTCAAAGACTACGAGCAGTACTTC.

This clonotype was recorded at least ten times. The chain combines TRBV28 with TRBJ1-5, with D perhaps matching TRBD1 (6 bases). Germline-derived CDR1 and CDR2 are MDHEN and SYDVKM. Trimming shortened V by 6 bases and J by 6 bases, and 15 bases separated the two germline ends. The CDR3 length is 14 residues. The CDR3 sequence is CASSLATGTQPQHF. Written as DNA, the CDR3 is TGTGCCAGCAGCCTCGCTACAGGGACTCAGCCCCAGCATTTT.

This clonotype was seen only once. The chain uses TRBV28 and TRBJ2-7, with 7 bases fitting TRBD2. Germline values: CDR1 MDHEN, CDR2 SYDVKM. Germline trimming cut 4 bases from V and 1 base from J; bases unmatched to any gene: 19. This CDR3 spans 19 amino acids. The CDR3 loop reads CASSSPDRTSDHGSYEQYF. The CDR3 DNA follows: TGTGCCAGCAGTTCACCCGACAGAACTAGCGATCACGGGTCCTACGAGCAGTACTTC.

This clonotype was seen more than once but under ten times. In DNA, the CDR3 is TGTGCCAGCAGCCAAGAAGATTGGGGGGGGGAAGTCGAGCAGTACTTC. It specifies CASSQEDWGGEVEQYF. The J gene is TRBJ2-7, the V gene TRBV14; 7 bases map to TRBD2. V shed 0 bases and J 6 bases; nucleotides not matched to a gene: 11. The CDR3 is 16 residues long. The germline V gene has CDR1 SGHDN and CDR2 FVKESK.

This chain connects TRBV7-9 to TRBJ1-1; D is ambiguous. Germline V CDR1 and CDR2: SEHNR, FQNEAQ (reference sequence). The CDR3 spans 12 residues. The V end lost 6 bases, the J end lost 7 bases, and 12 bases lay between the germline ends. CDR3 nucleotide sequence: TGTGCCAGCAGATTGACGGCGGGTGAAGCTTTCTTT. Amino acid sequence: CASRLTAGEAFF.

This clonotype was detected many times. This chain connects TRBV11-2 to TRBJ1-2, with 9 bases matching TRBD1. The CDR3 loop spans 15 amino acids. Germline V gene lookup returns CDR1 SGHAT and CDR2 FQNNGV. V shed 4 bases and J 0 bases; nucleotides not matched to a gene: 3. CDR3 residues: CASSSTGGANYGYTF. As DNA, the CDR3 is TGTGCCAGCAGCTCAACAGGGGGCGCTAACTATGGCTACACCTTC.

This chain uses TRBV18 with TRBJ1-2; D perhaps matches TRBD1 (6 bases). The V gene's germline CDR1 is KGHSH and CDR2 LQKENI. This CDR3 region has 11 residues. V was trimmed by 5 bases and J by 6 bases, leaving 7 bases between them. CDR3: CASSSGDGYTF. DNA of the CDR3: TGTGCCAGCTCATCAGGGGATGGCTACACCTTC.

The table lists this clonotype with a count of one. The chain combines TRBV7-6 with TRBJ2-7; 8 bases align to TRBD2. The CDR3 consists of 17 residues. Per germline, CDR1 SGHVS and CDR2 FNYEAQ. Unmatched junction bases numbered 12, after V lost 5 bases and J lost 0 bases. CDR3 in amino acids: CASSKPGAGGSSYEQYF. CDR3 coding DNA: TGTGCCAGCAGCAAACCGGGGGCGGGGGGAAGCTCCTACGAGCAGTACTTC.

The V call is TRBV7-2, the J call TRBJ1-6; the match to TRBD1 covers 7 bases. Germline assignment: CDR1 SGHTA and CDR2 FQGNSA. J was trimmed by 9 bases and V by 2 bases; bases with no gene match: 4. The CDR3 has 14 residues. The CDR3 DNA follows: TGTGCCAGCAGCTTAACACAGGGGTCTTCACCCCTCCACTTT. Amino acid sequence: CASSLTQGSSPLHF.

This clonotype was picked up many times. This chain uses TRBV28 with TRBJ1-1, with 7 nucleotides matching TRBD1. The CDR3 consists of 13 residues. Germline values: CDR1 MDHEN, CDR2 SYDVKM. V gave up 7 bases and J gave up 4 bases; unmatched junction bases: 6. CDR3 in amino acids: CASTQGGSTEAFF. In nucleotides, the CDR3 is TGTGCCAGCACCCAGGGGGGGTCCACTGAAGCTTTCTTT.